The source of this T cell receptor (beta chain) is a study of T cell responses to AZD1222 COVID-19 vaccine. About the study: Both about-4-week and about-12-week second-dose recipients were combined. Points from the study as a whole: Sampling that yielded the repertoires occurred only after the peak T cell response.

J gave up 5 bases and V 1 base, and 7 bases lay outside the gene matches. Germline loops: CDR1 LGHNA, CDR2 YNFKEQ. The CDR3 covers 18 residues. Regarding this clone: The antigen remains unidentified.

The repertoire was sequenced with immunoSEQ multiplex PCR; TCRdb's copy has only in-frame clones and lacks some. In the table there are about 53,000 clones, about four fifths of which are singletons. The genes are TRBV4-2 and TRBJ2-1, with 14 bases that match TRBD2. This receptor was taken from an adult in good health. The sequencing used peripheral blood, collected on day 0 of AZD1222 vaccination. This CDR3 reads CASSQARGLAGEDNEQFF. CDR3 in DNA: TGTGCCAGCAGCCAAGCTAGGGGACTAGCGGGGGAAGACAATGAGCAGTTCTTC.